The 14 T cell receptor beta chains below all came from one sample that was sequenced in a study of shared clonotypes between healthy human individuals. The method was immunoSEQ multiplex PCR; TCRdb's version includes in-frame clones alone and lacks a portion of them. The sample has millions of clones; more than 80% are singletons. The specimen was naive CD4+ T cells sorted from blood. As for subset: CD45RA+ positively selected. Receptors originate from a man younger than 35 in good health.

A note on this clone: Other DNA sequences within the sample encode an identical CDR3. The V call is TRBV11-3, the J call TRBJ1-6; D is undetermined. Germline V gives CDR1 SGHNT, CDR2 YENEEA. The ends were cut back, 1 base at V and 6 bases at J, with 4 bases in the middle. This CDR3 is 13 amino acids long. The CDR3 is CASSLGLNSPLHF. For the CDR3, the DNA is TGTGCCAGCAGCTTAGGCCTTAATTCACCCCTCCACTTT.

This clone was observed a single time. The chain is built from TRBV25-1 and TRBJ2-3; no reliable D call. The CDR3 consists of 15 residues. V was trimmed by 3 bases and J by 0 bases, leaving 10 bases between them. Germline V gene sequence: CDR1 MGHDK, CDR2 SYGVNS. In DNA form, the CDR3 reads TGTGCCAGCAGTGATGACATAACTAGCACAGATACGCAGTATTTT. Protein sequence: CASSDDITSTDTQYF.

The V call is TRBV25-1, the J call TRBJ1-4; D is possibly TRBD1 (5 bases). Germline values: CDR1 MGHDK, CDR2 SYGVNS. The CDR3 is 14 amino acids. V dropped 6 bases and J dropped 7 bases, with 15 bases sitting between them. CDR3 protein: CASSDSTGGEKLFF. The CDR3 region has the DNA TGTGCCAGCAGCGACTCGACCGGGGGTGAAAAACTGTTTTTT.

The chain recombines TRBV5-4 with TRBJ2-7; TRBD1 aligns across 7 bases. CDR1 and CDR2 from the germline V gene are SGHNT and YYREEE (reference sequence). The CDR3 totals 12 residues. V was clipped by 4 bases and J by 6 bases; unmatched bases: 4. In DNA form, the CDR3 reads TGTGCCAGCAGCCGCGACAGGGCCGAGCAGTACTTC. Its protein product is CASSRDRAEQYF. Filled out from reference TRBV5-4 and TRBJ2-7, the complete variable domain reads ETGVTQSPTHLIKTRGQQVTLRCSSQSGHNTVSWYQQALGQGPQFIFQYYREEENGRGNFPPRFSGLQFPNYSSELNVNALELDDSALYLCASSRDRAEQYFGPGTRLTVT.

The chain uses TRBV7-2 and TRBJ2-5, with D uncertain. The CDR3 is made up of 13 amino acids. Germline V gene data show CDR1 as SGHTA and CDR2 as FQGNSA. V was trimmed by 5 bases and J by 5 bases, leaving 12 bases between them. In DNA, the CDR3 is TGTGCCAGCAGCCCCCGGAATAGGGAGACCCAGTACTTC. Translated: CASSPRNRETQYF.

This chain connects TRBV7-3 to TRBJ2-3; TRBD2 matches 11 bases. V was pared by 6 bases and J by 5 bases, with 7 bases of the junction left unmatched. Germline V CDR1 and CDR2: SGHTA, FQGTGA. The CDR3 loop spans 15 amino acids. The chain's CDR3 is CASSSTSGGLDTQYF. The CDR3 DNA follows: TGTGCCAGCAGTTCTACTAGCGGGGGATTAGATACGCAGTATTTT.

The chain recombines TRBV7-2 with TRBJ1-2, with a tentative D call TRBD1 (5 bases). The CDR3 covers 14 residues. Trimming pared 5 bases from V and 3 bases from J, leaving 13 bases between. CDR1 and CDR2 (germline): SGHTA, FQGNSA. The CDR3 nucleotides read TGTGCCAGCAGCCGACAGCTCACAGACTATGGCTACACCTTC. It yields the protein CASSRQLTDYGYTF.

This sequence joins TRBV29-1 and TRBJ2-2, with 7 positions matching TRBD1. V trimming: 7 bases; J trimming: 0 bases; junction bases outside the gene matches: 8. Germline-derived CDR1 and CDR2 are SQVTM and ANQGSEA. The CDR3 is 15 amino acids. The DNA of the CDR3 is TGCAGCGCATCACGAGGACAGGCGAACACCGGGGAGCTGTTTTTT. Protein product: CSASRGQANTGELFF.

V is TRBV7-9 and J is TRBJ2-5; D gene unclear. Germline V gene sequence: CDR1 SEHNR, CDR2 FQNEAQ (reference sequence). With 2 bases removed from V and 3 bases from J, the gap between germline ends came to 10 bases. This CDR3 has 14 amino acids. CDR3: CASSLFSEKETQYF. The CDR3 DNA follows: TGTGCCAGCAGCTTATTTTCGGAAAAAGAGACCCAGTACTTC.

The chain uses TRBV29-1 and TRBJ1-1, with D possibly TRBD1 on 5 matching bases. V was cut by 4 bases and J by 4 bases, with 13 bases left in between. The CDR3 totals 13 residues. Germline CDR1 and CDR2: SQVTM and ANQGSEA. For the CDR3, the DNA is TGCAGCGTTGCGGACACCCTGGGCACTGAAGCTTTCTTT. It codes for CSVADTLGTEAFF.

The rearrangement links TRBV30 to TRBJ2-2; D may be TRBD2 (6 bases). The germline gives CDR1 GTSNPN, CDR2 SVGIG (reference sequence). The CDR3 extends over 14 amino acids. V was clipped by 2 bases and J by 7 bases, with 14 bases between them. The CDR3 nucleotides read TGTGCCTGGAGTACAAAGCGGGCGGGCGGGGAGCTGTTTTTT. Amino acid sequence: CAWSTKRAGGELFF.

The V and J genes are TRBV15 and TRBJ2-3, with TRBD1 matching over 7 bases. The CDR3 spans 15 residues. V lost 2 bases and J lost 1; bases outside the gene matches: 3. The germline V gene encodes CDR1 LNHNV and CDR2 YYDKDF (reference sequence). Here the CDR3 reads CATSRTGDGTDTQYF. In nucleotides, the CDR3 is TGTGCCACCAGCAGAACAGGGGATGGCACAGATACGCAGTATTTT.

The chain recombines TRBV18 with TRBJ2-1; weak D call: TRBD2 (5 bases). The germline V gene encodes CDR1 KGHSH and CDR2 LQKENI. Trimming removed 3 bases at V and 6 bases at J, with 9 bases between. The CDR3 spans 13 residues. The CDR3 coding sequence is TGTGCCAGCTCACCGGACTCCACCAATGAGCAGTTCTTC. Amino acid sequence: CASSPDSTNEQFF.

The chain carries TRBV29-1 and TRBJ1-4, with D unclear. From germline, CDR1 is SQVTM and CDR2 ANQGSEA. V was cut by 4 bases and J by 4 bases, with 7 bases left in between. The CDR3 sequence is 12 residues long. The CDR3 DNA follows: TGCAGCGTTGCCGTGTTTAATGAAAAACTGTTTTTT. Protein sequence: CSVAVFNEKLFF.